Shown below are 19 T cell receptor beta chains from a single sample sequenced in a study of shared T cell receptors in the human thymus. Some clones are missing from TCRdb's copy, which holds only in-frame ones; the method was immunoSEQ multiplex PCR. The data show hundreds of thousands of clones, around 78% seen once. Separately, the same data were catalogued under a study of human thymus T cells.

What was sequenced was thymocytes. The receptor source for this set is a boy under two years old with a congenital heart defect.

CDR3 DNA sequence: TGTGCCAGCAGCCACACCTCCTACGAGCAGTACTTC. Protein sequence: CASSHTSYEQYF. The V gene is TRBV21-1, the J gene TRBJ2-7; the table's D call of TRBD1 was not tested on the DNA. TRBV21-1 is a documented pseudogene. This CDR3 is built from 12 residues.

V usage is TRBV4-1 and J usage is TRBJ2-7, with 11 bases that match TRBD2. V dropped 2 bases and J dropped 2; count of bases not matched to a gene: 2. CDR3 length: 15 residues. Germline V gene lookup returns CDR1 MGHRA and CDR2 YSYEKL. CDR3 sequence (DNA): TGCGCCAGCAGCCAAACTAGCGGGAGTGCCTACGAGCAGTACTTC. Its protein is CASSQTSGSAYEQYF.

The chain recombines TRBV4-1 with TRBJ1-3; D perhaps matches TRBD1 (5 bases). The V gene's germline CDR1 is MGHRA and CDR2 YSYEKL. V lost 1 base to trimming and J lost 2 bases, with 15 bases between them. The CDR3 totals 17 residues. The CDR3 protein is CASSQAPRLGPGNTIYF. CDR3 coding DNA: TGCGCCAGCAGCCAAGCCCCCCGGTTGGGGCCTGGAAACACCATATATTTT.

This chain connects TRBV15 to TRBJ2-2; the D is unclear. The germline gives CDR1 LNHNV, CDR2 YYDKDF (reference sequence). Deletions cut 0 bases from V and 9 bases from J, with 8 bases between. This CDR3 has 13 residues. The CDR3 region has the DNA TGTGCCACCAGCAGAGATAGTGGTAGGGAGCTGTTTTTT. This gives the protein CATSRDSGRELFF.

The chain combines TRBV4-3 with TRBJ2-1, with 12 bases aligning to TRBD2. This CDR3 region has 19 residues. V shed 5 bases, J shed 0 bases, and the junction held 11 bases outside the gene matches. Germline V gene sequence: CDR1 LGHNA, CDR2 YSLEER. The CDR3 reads CASSARGTSGPSSYNEQFF. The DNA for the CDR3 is TGCGCCAGCAGCGCGAGAGGGACTAGCGGGCCGAGCTCCTACAATGAGCAGTTCTTC.

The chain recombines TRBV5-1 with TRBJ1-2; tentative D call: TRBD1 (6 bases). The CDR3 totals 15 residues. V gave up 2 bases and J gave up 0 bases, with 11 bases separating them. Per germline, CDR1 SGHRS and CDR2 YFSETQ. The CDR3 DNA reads TGCGCCAGCAGCTTCGGGACACCTCCTAACTATGGCTACACCTTC. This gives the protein CASSFGTPPNYGYTF.

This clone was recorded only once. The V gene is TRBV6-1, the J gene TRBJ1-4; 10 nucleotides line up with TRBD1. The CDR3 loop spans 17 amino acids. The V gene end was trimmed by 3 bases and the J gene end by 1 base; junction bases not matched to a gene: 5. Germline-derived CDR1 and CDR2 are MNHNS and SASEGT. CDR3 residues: CASSDPGQGGTNEKLFF. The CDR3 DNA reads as TGTGCCAGCAGTGACCCCGGACAGGGGGGAACTAATGAAAAACTGTTTTTT.

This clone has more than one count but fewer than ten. DNA for the CDR3: TGTGCCAGCACCTTTGCGTCATCAAACACTGAAGCTTTCTTT. It translates to CASTFASSNTEAFF. The gene calls are TRBV7-2 and TRBJ1-1; D call uncertain. The CDR3 spans 14 residues. The V gene lost 7 bases and the J gene lost 2 bases, with 14 bases spanning the gap. The germline CDR1 and CDR2 sequences are SGHTA and FQGNSA.

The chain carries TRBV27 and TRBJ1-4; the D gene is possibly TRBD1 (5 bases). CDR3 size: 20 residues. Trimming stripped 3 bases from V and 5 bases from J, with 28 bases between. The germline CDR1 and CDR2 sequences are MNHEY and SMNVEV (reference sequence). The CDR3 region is CASSFPSQGGRHHRNEKLFF. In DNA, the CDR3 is TGTGCCAGCAGTTTCCCCTCCCAGGGAGGGAGGCACCATAGGAATGAAAAACTGTTTTTT.

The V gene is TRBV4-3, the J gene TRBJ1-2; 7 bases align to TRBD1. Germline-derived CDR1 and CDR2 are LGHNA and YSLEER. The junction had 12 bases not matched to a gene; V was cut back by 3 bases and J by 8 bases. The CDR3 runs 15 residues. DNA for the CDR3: TGCGCCAGCAGCCAGATGGGACAGCACTATGAGGGCTACACCTTC. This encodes CASSQMGQHYEGYTF.

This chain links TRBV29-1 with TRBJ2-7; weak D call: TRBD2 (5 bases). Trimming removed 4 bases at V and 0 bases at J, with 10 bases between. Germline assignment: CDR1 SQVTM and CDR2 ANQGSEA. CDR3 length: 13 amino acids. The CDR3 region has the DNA TGCAGCGTTGCTAGCCTAGACTCCTACGAGCAGTACTTC. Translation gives CSVASLDSYEQYF.

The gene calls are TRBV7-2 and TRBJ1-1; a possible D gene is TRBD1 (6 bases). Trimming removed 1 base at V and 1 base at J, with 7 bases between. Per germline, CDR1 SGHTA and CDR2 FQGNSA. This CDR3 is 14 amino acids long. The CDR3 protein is CASSLEGQNTEAFF. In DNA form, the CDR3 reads TGTGCCAGCAGCTTAGAGGGACAGAACACTGAAGCTTTCTTT. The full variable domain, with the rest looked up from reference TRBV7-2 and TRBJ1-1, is GAGVSQSPSNKVTEKGKDVELRCDPISGHTALYWYRQSLGQGLEFLIYFQGNSAPDKSGLPSDRFSAERTGGSVSTLTIQRTQQEDSAVYLCASSLEGQNTEAFFGQGTRLTVV.

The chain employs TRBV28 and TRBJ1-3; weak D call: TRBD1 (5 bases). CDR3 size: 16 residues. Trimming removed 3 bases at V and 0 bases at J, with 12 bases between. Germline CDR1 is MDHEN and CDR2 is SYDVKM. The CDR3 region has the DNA TGTGCCAGCAGTTTTTCCCAGGGAAGCTCTGGAAACACCATATATTTT. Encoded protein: CASSFSQGSSGNTIYF. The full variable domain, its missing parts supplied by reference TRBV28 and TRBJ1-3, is DVKVTQSSRYLVKRTGEKVFLECVQDMDHENMFWYRQDPGLGLRLIYFSYDVKMKEKGDIPEGYSVSREKKERFSLILESASTNQTSMYLCASSFSQGSSGNTIYFGEGSWLTVV.

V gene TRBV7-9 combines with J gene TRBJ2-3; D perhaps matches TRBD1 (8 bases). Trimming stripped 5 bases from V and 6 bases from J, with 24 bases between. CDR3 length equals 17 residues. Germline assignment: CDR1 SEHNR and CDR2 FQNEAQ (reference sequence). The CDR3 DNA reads TGTGCCAGCAGCCTGGGAGGGGACAGGAGGCCGGGGGATACGCAGTATTTT. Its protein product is CASSLGGDRRPGDTQYF.

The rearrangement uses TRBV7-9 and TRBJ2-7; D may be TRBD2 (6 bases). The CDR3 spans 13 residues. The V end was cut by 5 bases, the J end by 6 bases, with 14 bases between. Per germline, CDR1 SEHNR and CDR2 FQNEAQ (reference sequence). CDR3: CASSTGLVREQYF. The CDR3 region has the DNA TGTGCCAGCAGCACGGGACTTGTCCGCGAGCAGTACTTC.

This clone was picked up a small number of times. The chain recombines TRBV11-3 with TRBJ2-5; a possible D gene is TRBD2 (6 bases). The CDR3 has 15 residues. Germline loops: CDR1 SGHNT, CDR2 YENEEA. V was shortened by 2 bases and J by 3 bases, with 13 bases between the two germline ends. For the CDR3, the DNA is TGTGCCAGCAGCTTACCCGGGACTTTAGAAGAGACCCAGTACTTC. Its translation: CASSLPGTLEETQYF. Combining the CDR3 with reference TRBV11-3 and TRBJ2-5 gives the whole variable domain EAGVVQSPRYKIIEKKQPVAFWCNPISGHNTLYWYLQNLGQGPELLIRYENEEAVDDSQLPKDRFSAERLKGVDSTLKIQPAELGDSAVYLCASSLPGTLEETQYFGPGTRLLVL.

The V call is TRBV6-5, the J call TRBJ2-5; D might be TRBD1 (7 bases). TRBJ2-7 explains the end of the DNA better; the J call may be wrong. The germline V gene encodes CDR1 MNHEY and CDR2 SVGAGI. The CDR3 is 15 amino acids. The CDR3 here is CASSFRDSGLYEQYF. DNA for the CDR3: TGTGCCAGCAGTTTCCGGGACAGCGGGCTTTACGAGCAGTACTTC.

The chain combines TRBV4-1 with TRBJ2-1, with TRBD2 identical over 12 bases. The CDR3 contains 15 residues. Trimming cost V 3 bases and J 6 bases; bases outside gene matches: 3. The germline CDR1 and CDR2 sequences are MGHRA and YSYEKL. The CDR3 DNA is TGCGCCAGCAGCCAGGGACTAGCGGGCCTCAATGAGCAGTTCTTC. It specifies CASSQGLAGLNEQFF.

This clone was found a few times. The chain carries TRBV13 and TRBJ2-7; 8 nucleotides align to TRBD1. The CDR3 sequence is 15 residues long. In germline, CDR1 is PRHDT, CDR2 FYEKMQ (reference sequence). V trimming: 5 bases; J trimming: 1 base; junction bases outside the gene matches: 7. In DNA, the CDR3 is TGTGCCAGCAGCCTCAACAGGGGGATTTCCTACGAGCAGTACTTC. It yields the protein CASSLNRGISYEQYF.